Listed here are 4 T cell receptor beta chains from one sample, sequenced in a study of T cells in women clearing cervical HPV infection. The repertoire was sequenced with immunoSEQ multiplex PCR; TCRdb's copy has only in-frame clones and lacks some. The sample data list 20,000 to 25,000 clones. The specimen sequenced was blood buffy coat. The receptors shown here come from a woman aged 18-69 years with a cervical HPV16 infection that either progressed to CIN3+ or cleared (not recorded which).

Turning to this clone: The sequence runs out 3 residues before the end of the CDR3; the remainder is reconstructed from the germline J gene. The J gene is TRBJ2-1, the V gene TRBV12-3 or TRBV12-4, with TRBD1 as a possible D gene (5 bases). Trimming removed 1 base from V and 5 bases from J, with 12 bases in between. The CDR3 length is 15 residues. The CDR3 spells CASSLVGRLHNEQFF. The CDR3 DNA, read in part, is TGTGCCAGCAGTTTAGTGGGGCGACTTCACAATGAG.

Details on this clone: The CDR3 end falls 3 residues outside the read, so it is completed with the germline J gene. This chain joins TRBV7-1 and TRBJ2-2; 9 bases are a match to TRBD2. TRBV7-1 is an ORF; its function is uncertain. The length of the CDR3 is 20 residues. Unmatched junction bases numbered 15, after V lost 2 bases and J lost 2 bases. The CDR3 protein is CASSSPILWREGSNTGELFF. CDR3 bases read: TGTGCCAGCAGCTCACCGATCCTCTGGCGGGAGGGCTCCAACACCGGGGAG.

On this clone: The read ends 3 residues early relative to the CDR3; the germline J gene fills the gap. The V and J genes are TRBV5-6 and TRBJ1-5, with 8 bases that match TRBD1. This CDR3 region has 14 residues. V was clipped by 4 bases and J by 9 bases; unmatched bases: 9. Germline V gene data show CDR1 as SGHDT and CDR2 as YYEEEE. CDR3 region: CASSRRQGSGPQHF. Incomplete CDR3 DNA: TGTGCCAGCAGCCGGAGACAGGGGTCCGGGCCC.

A remark on this clone: The sequence runs out 3 residues before the end of the CDR3; the remainder is reconstructed from the germline J gene. The rearrangement uses TRBV4-1 and TRBJ2-2; a weak D match, TRBD1 (6 bases). Trimming shortened V by 0 bases and J by 4 bases, and 15 bases separated the two germline ends. The CDR3 loop spans 17 amino acids. Germline V gives CDR1 MGHRA, CDR2 YSYEKL. The sequenced part of the CDR3 DNA is TGCGCCAGCAGCCAAGATGCCCAGGGGCGATTCACCGGGGAG. Its translation: CASSQDAQGRFTGE. The full-length CDR3 reads as CASSQDAQGRFTGELFF.